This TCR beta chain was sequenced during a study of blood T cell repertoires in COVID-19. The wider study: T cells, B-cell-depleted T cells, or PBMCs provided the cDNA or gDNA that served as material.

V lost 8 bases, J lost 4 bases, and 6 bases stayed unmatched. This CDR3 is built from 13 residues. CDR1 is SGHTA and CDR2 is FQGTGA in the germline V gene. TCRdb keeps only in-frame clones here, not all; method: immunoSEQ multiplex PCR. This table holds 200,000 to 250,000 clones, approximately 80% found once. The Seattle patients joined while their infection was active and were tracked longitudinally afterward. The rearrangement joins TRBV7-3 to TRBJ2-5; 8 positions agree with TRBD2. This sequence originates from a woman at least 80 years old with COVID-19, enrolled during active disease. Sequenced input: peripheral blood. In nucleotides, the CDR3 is TGTGCCAGCGGAAGCGGGGGAACAGAGACCCAGTACTTC. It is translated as CASGSGGTETQYF.